This T cell receptor beta chain was recorded in a study of T cells in Graves' hyperthyroidism and ophthalmopathy. Points from the study as a whole: Ophthalmopathy stood apart from stable hyperthyroidism in a 13 V-J model.

TCR beta CDR3 sequences were amplified from RNA transcripts. A set of HTBI primers served as the primers for a first-round RT-PCR of the TCR CDR3. TCRdb recomputed calls from the multiplex PCR reads with MiXCR, one row per CDR3 protein. The table records approximately 430,000 distinct CDR3 sequences, around 14% of them present only once. Recently diagnosed hyperthyroidism of less than 2 months' duration affected patients aged 18 to 65. The germline gives CDR1 MNHNS, CDR2 SASEGT. Trimming removed 5 bases at V and 4 bases at J, with 18 bases between. CDR3 length equals 16 residues. This clonotype was counted many times. Its antigen is currently unknown.

The sample taken for sequencing was blood. The clonotype comes from a woman under 30 with Graves' hyperthyroidism. The chain combines TRBV6-1 with TRBJ1-3; D gene unclear. CDR3 loop: CASSSPTGTRGNTIYF. The DNA for the CDR3 is TGTGCCAGCAGTTCACCGACGGGCACCAGAGGAAACACCATATATTTT.